The TCR beta chain described here comes from a study of shared clonotypes between healthy human individuals. Study-wide background: Per donor, three plates held CD4 naive cells, three held CD4 memory, two held CD8 naive and one held CD8 memory.

Every donor, a Caucasian adult, lived in Nashville, Tennessee. This clone came up a few times. After removal of 5 bases from V and 3 bases from J, the junction contained 9 bases not matched to a gene. CDR1 and CDR2 (germline): LNHDA, SQIVND (reference sequence). CDR3 length: 16 amino acids. Each sorted subset replicate got 200 ng genomic DNA, tens of thousands of genomes. Libraries were prepared by immunoSEQ multiplex PCR; TCRdb keeps only in-frame clonotypes and omits some of them. The table has more than 2,000,000 clones, just over 90% seen once. This TCR derives from a young man in good health. Source material: naive CD4+ T cells sorted from blood. Subset meaning: CD45RA+ positively selected. The rearrangement links TRBV19 to TRBJ2-2, with 7 bases fitting TRBD2. Here the CDR3 reads CASSRPGRGDTGELFF. The CDR3 DNA is TGTGCCAGTAGTCGGCCCGGACGGGGGGACACCGGGGAGCTGTTTTTT.